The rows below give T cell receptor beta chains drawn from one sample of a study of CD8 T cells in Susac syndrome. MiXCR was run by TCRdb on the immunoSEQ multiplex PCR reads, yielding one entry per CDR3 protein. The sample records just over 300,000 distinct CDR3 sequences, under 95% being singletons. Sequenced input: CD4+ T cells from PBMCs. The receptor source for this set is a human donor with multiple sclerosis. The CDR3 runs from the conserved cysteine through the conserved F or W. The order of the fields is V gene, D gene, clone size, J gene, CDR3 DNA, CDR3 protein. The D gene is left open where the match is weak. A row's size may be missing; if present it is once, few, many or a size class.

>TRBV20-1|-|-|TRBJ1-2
TGCAGTGCCAGGAGGGCCTTTTCCTATGGCTACACCTTC
CSARRAFSYGYTF
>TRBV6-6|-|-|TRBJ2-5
TGTGCCAGCAGTTACCTAGAAGAGCTGACCCAGTACTTC
CASSYLEELTQYF
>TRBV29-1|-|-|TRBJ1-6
TGCAGCGCCCAGGTGGGGGGCAATTCACCCCTCCACTTT
CSAQVGGNSPLHF
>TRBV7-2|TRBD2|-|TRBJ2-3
TGTGCCAGCAGCTTACAGGGCGGGAGGTTCTCAGATACGCAGTATTTT
CASSLQGGRFSDTQYF
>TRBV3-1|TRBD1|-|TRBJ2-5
TGTGCCAGCAGCCGGAACAGGGGGGAGACCCAGTACTTC
CASSRNRGETQYF
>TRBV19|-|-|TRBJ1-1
TGTGCCAGTAGTATAGGCGGCAGGTCCACTGAAGCTTTCTTT
CASSIGGRSTEAFF
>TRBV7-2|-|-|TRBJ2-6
TGTGCCAGCAGCTTAGCGAGGGGTTGGGGGCTTAGCTCTGGGGCCAACGTCCTGACTTTC
CASSLARGWGLSSGANVLTF
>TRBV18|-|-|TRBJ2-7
TGTGCCAGCTCACCATGGTCAGCCTACGAGCAGTACTTC
CASSPWSAYEQYF
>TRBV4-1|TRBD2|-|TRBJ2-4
TGCGCCAGCAGCCAAGACCTACTAGCGGGATATATTCAGTACTTC
CASSQDLLAGYIQYF
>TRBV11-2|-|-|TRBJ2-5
TGTGCCAGCAGCCGTATTACTGGGGAGACCCAGTACTTC
CASSRITGETQYF
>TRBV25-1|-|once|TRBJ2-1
TGTGCCAGCAGTGAAGGGAAGTACAATGAGCAGTTCTTC
CASSEGKYNEQFF
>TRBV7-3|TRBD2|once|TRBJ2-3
TGTGCCAGCAGCCAAGGCAGGACTAGATTCACAGATACGCAGTATTTT
CASSQGRTRFTDTQYF
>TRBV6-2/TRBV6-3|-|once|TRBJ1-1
TGTGCCAGCAGTTACGGAGGGCGGCACACTGAAGCTTTCTTT
CASSYGGRHTEAFF
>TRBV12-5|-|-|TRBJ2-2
TGTGCTAGTGGTTTGGTACCGGCAGGGGAGGTCACCGGGGAGCTGTTTTTT
CASGLVPAGEVTGELFF
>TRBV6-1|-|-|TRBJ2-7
TGTGCCAGCAGGGTCAAAGGGGGTCCAACATCCTACGAGCAGTACTTC
CASRVKGGPTSYEQYF
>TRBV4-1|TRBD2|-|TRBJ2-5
TGCGCCAGCAGACAGACGGGACTATCGGAGACCCAGTACTTC
CASRQTGLSETQYF
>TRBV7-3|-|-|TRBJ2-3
TGTGCCAGCAGCTCCGGGCTTAGCACAGATACGCAGTATTTT
CASSSGLSTDTQYF
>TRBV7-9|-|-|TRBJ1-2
TGTGCCAGCAGCTCCCCCCCTTGGGGCTACACCTTC
CASSSPPWGYTF
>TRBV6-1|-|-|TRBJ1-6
TGTGCCAGCAAAGAATACCTGGGAAAATCACCCCTCCACTTT
CASKEYLGKSPLHF
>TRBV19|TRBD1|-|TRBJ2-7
TGTGCCAGTATACGCCCCGCCCGGGACAGCCCTACCTACGAGCAGTACTTC
CASIRPARDSPTYEQYF
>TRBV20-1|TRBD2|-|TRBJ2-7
TGCAGTGCTAGCCACCGAGCGGGGACCTACGAGCAGTACTTC
CSASHRAGTYEQYF
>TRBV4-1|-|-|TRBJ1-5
TGCGCCAGCAGCGCGGCAGGAAGCCGCTATAGCAATCAGCCCCAGCATTTT
CASSAAGSRYSNQPQHF
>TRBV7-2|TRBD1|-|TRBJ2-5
TGTGCCAGCACAAAGGGGACAGGGTGGTTGGAGACCCAGTACTTC
CASTKGTGWLETQYF
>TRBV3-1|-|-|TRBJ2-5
TGTGCCAGCAGAACCGGGCCCCAAGAGACCCAGTACTTC
CASRTGPQETQYF
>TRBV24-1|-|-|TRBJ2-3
TGTGCCACCAGTGATCGACAGGGAGGGGGGGTGACAGATACGCAGTATTTT
CATSDRQGGGVTDTQYF
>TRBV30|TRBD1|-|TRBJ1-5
TGTGCCTGGAGTGCAGGACAGGGGGCGTGGGGCAATCAGCCCCAGCATTTT
CAWSAGQGAWGNQPQHF
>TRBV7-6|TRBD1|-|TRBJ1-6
TGTGCCAGCAGCTCTACAGGGGGCTATTCACCCCTCCACTTT
CASSSTGGYSPLHF
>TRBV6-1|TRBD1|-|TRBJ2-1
TGTGCCAGCAGTCGCGGGACAGGGAGGGACAATGAGCAGTTCTTC
CASSRGTGRDNEQFF
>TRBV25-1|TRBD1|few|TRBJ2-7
TGTGCCAGCAGTGACCGGGACAGCCCGGGGTACGAGCAGTACTTC
CASSDRDSPGYEQYF
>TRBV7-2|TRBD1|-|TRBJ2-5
TGTGCCAGCAGTTCCACAGGGGGCCGCCAGGGGACCCAGTACTTC
CASSSTGGRQGTQYF
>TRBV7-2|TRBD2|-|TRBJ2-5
TGTGCCAGCTCCGGCGGGGGGAGGGCCCAAGAGACCCAGTACTTC
CASSGGGRAQETQYF
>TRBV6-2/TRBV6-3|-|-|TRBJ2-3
TGTGCCAGCAGTTGGGCGGGGGCTACTAGCACAGATACGCAGTATTTT
CASSWAGATSTDTQYF
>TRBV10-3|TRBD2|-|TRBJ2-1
TGTGCCATCAGTGTCGGCGGGGGGGGAACCTACAATGAGCAGTTCTTC
CAISVGGGGTYNEQFF
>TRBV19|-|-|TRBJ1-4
TGTGCCAGTAGTCCGGGACACTATAATGAAAAACTGTTTTTT
CASSPGHYNEKLFF
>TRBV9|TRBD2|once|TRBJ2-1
TGTGCCAGCAGCCCTGGACTAGCAGTCCTGAATGAGCAGTTCTTC
CASSPGLAVLNEQFF
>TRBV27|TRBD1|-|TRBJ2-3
TGTGCCAGCAGTCGAAACAGGGGGGATACGCAGTATTTT
CASSRNRGDTQYF
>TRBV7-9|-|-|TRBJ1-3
TGTGCCAGCAGCCAGTTGAGAGGAAACACCATATATTTT
CASSQLRGNTIYF
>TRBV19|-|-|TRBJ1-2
TGTGCCAGTACCCCAGGGCGGGGAGCTGGAGGCTACACCTTC
CASTPGRGAGGYTF
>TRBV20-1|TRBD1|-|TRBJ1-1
TGCAGTGCTCCGAAGCCCGGGACAGGGGGCACTGAAGCTTTCTTT
CSAPKPGTGGTEAFF
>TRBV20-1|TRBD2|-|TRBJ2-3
TGCAGTGCTTCCAAACTAGCGGGGAGCACAGATACGCAGTATTTT
CSASKLAGSTDTQYF
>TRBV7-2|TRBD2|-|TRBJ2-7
TGTGCCAGCAGCATTAGACTAGCGGGAGGGAGCGAGCAGTACTTC
CASSIRLAGGSEQYF
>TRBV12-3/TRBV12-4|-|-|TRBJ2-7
TGTGCCAGCAGTTTATGGGGAGGGGGTCTTTCCTACGAGCAGTACTTC
CASSLWGGGLSYEQYF
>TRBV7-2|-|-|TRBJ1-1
TGTGCCAGCAGCTCTAGGACGGCTTTGAACACTGAAGCTTTCTTT
CASSSRTALNTEAFF
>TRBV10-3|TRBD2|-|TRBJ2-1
TGTGCCATCAGTGGCGGCGGGGGGGCTTATGAGCAGTTCTTC
CAISGGGGAYEQFF
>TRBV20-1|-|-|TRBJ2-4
TGCAGTGCTAGGTCTCGGGGGACAGCAAACATTCAGTACTTC
CSARSRGTANIQYF
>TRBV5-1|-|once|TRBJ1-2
TGCGCCAGCAGCTTGGGTCAGAGCCTCAACTATGGCTACACCTTC
CASSLGQSLNYGYTF
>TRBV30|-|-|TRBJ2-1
TGTGCCTGGAGTCTATCCCCCCTAGCCAATGAGCAGTTCTTC
CAWSLSPLANEQFF
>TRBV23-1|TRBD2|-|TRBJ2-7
TGCGCCAGCTGTGCTAGCGGTTCTACCTCCTACGAGCAGTACTTC
CASCASGSTSYEQYF
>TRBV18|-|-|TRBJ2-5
TGTGCCAGCTCACCTTTCCGGGACTACCAAGAGACCCAGTACTTC
CASSPFRDYQETQYF
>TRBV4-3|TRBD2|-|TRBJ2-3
TGCGCCAGCAGCCAAGGCCCGAGAGCGGGAGGGCCGGGAACAGATACGCAGTATTTT
CASSQGPRAGGPGTDTQYF
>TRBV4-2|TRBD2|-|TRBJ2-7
TGTGCCAGCAGCCCCGAACCGACTAGCGGGACGTCCTACGAGCAGTACTTC
CASSPEPTSGTSYEQYF
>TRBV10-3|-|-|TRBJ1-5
TGTGCCATCAGTGGCCCCAATCAGCCCCAGCATTTT
CAISGPNQPQHF